This TCR beta chain stems from a study of blood T cells in healthy people across ages. Germline V gives CDR1 MGHDK, CDR2 SYGVNS. This CDR3 region has 14 residues. V was pared by 2 bases and J by 5 bases, with 4 bases of the junction left unmatched. A second PCR of about 7 to 12 cycles used a sample-barcoded 5' primer and a J-beta primer mix. One entry per CDR3 protein, called by TCRdb with MiXCR from the 5' RACE reads. The data contain around 1.7 million distinct CDR3 sequences, roughly 27% of them singletons. The sequence came from a woman aged 30 to 39 in good health. The genes are TRBV25-1 and TRBJ1-1; TRBD1 matches 8 bases. Sample: blood. CDR3 region: CASSERTGRTEAFF. CDR3 coding DNA: TGTGCCAGCAGTGAAAGGACAGGGCGGACTGAAGCTTTCTTT.